The present TCR beta chain was sequenced within a study of tumor and adjacent non-tumor tissue in lung cancer (dated by TCRdb to 2016 to 2019). With regard to the full study: Of the cohort, eleven to twelve patients had adenocarcinoma, 2 had squamous cell carcinoma and 1 had small cell lung cancer. Ages among the roughly 15 patients ranged from roughly 31 to 76 years, there were about ten men and 5 women, and disease was at TNM stage I to III. In total, sequencing yielded under 150 million productive TCRbeta reads, which works out to an average of approximately 4.1 million reads per sample. The study compared bulk TCRbeta repertoires between lung tumor tissue and matched distant non-tumor lung tissue from around 16 lung cancer patients. For each patient, one tumor sample and one normal lung sample were taken, giving roughly 30 paired specimens that underwent TCRbeta CDR3 sequencing.

Bulk unsorted tissue served as the source for RNA extraction, and RNA quality was assessed using a NanoDrop ND-1000 and an Agilent 2100. All donors had newly diagnosed lung cancer, had not received prior chemotherapy, and were admitted for thoracic surgery in China between August and November 2014. The study excluded patients who had received radiotherapy or chemotherapy before or who had another cancer at the same time. Surgical tissue pieces of roughly 1-2.2 cm3 were preserved in RNAlater solution and were kept at -80 degrees C until use. Sequences MNHEY (CDR1) and SVGAGI (CDR2) are obtained from the germline V gene. With termini counted, the CDR3 has 12 amino acids. The CDR3 DNA has 36 bases and is translated from base 1. On the study overall, not on this receptor specifically: Only approximately 14 patients were in the cohort, and the authors stated that larger samples and more detailed clinical data are needed. Peripheral blood was not sequenced, so blood TCRbeta repertoires were not examined in the lung cancer patients of the study. TCR diversity was significantly higher in younger patients, and greater tumor TCR diversity was associated with shorter overall survival and shorter disease-free survival. The top 100 clones made up a significantly larger cumulative share of the repertoire in normal lung than in tumor tissue. The sequencing platform is not named in the methods, and unique molecular identifiers are not mentioned. Tumor tissue showed significantly higher TCR diversity (inverse Simpson) than normal lung tissue, at roughly 390 vs 170 (P = 0.0075, Mann-Whitney U test).

The sample holds a few counts of this clonotype. Its antigen is currently not known. The missing conserved phenylalanine or tryptophan at the end of this CDR3 makes a read error likely. The library was built by means of multiplex PCR. Sequencing instrument: Illumina HiSeq 2500. Following protocols modified from ARM-PCR, the researchers constructed TCRbeta libraries through three rounds of nested PCR with primers (Table S4). PCR products of 200-500 bp were gel-excised and purified with the QIAquick gel extraction kit before sequencing. On the authors' methods: Trimmomatic was used to clean the reads, FLASH merged the cleaned reads into complete CDR3 sequences, and MiTCR assigned the sequences to V(D)J germline segments. Clonal diversity was calculated as the inverse Simpson's index using VDJtools. A read counted as productive if the sequence was in-frame and lacked a premature stop codon. TCRdb applied fastp at Q25 and MiXCR to the public reads, then kept only in-frame beta chains. Identical CDR3 proteins give one entry, which carries the most common genes and DNA. The V and J calls here are based on TCRdb, not the publication. This sample holds around 74,000 distinct CDR3 sequences; less than 75% were observed only once. The leading ten clones occupy 10% to 15% of the sample.

The V and J genes are TRBV6-5 and TRBJ2-5; a confident D gene designation cannot be given. Sequenced sample: lung tumor tissue. This receptor was obtained from a woman in her seventies with non-small cell lung cancer. The nucleotides read TGTGCCAGCAGTTACAATGGAGAGGCCCAGTACCTC. Protein translation: CASSYNGEAQYL.